The 18 T cell receptor beta chains below were found in one sample sequenced in a study of cytomegalovirus exposure and HLA in healthy donors. The PCR was carried out with 60 Vbeta primers and 13 Jbeta primers. Profiled with immunoSEQ multiplex PCR; TCRdb holds only in-frame clones, not every one. The sample contains 100,000 or so clones, 65% to 85% of which appear only once. Sequenced: PBMCs. These receptors all stem from a man in his fifties in good health and CMV-seronegative.

The rearrangement uses TRBV19 and TRBJ2-7, with 11 bases that match TRBD2. The CDR3 has 15 amino acids. With 4 bases clipped from V and 1 base from J, the junction kept 3 bases outside the gene matches. The germline V gene encodes CDR1 LNHDA and CDR2 SQIVND (reference sequence). The DNA for the CDR3 is TGTGCCAGTAGTACCCTAGCGGGGGGTTCCTACGAGCAGTACTTC. Translated: CASSTLAGGSYEQYF.

The rearrangement uses TRBV28 and TRBJ1-5; D not resolved. The CDR3 contains 12 residues. V was trimmed by 6 bases and J by 7 bases, leaving 10 bases between them. CDR1 is MDHEN and CDR2 is SYDVKM in the germline V gene. The CDR3 loop is CASSPGGQPQHF. The CDR3 bases are TGTGCCAGCAGCCCTGGCGGGCAGCCCCAGCATTTT.

CDR3 in amino acids: CASSPGRSQETQYF. CDR3 DNA: TGTGCCAGCTCACCGGGCCGCTCCCAAGAGACCCAGTACTTC. The rearrangement uses TRBV18 and TRBJ2-5; no clear D gene. CDR3 length: 14 residues. V lost 3 bases to trimming and J lost 1 base, with 9 bases between them. Germline CDR1 KGHSH, CDR2 LQKENI.

V gene TRBV2 combines with J gene TRBJ2-1, with TRBD2 matching 8 bases. Germline-derived CDR1 and CDR2 are SNHLY and FYNNEI. J gave up 7 bases and V 7 bases, and 9 bases lay outside the gene matches. This CDR3 spans 14 amino acids. CDR3 sequence: CASTNLRGGNEQFF. In nucleotides, the CDR3 is TGTGCCAGCACCAACCTCCGGGGGGGGAATGAGCAGTTCTTC.

The chain carries TRBV2 and TRBJ2-5; 8 positions agree with TRBD1. The CDR3 has 14 amino acids. Germline V gene sequence: CDR1 SNHLY, CDR2 FYNNEI. J gave up 2 bases and V 6 bases, and 5 bases lay outside the gene matches. Here the CDR3 reads CASSGDRSQETQYF. CDR3 in DNA: TGTGCCAGCAGCGGGGACAGGTCACAAGAGACCCAGTACTTC. The variable domain in full, with the rest retrieved from reference TRBV2 and TRBJ2-5, is EPEVTQTPSHQVTQMGQEVILRCVPISNHLYFYWYRQILGQKVEFLVSFYNNEISEKSEIFDDQFSVERPDGSNFTLKIRSTKLEDSAMYFCASSGDRSQETQYFGPGTRLLVL.

In its sample, this clone was seen once. The chain couples TRBV5-1 to TRBJ2-1, with TRBD1 identical over 7 bases. V shed 2 bases, J shed 3 bases, and the junction held 5 bases outside the gene matches. The CDR3 has 15 amino acids. Per the germline V gene, CDR1 is SGHRS and CDR2 is YFSETQ. The CDR3 coding sequence is TGCGCCAGCAGCTTAACAGGGGCGGACTACAATGAGCAGTTCTTC. Protein sequence: CASSLTGADYNEQFF.

The chain couples TRBV28 to TRBJ2-6; maybe TRBD2 (5 bases). The CDR3 spans 15 residues. In germline, CDR1 is MDHEN, CDR2 SYDVKM. V lost 6 bases to trimming and J lost 0 bases, with 9 bases between them. The CDR3, as DNA: TGTGCCAGCAGCATACGGGGCTCTGGGGCCAACGTCCTGACTTTC. Translated, it gives CASSIRGSGANVLTF.

V gene TRBV13 combines with J gene TRBJ2-5; maybe TRBD2 (6 bases). Germline V gene data show CDR1 as PRHDT and CDR2 as FYEKMQ (reference sequence). V shed 2 bases and J shed 7 bases, with 17 bases lying between them. This CDR3 region has 15 residues. Written as DNA, the CDR3 is TGTGCCAGCAGCTTACGAGGGAGGCAAAGCGGGACCCAGTACTTC. It is translated as CASSLRGRQSGTQYF.

This clone was seen more than once but under ten times. CDR3 sequence reads: CASSIRSGGVNIQYF. The CDR3 DNA follows: TGTGCCAGTAGTATACGCTCAGGGGGCGTGAACATTCAGTACTTC. The V gene is TRBV19, the J gene TRBJ2-4; TRBD1 agrees at 8 bases. The V gene's germline CDR1 is LNHDA and CDR2 SQIVND (reference sequence). The ends lost 2 bases at V and 7 bases at J; junction bases unmatched: 7. The CDR3 spans 15 residues.

In its sample, this clone was seen a few times. The V call is TRBV6-5, the J call TRBJ1-3, with D tentatively TRBD1 (5 bases). Per germline, CDR1 MNHEY and CDR2 SVGAGI. V gave up 0 bases and J gave up 7 bases, with 13 bases separating them. This CDR3 region has 15 residues. This chain's CDR3 is CASSYSAGERNTIYF. For the CDR3, the DNA is TGTGCCAGCAGTTACTCAGCGGGGGAGAGGAACACCATATATTTT.

The V and J genes are TRBV9 and TRBJ1-1, with TRBD1 identical over 8 bases. Germline V CDR1 and CDR2: SGDLS, YYNGEE. Trimming cost V 0 bases and J 7 bases; bases outside gene matches: 2. The CDR3 contains 13 residues. CDR3 coding DNA: TGTGCCAGCAGCGTAGGTACAGGGGGTGAAGCTTTCTTT. It specifies CASSVGTGGEAFF.

V and J are TRBV7-6 and TRBJ1-1; TRBD1 might be the D (5 bases). Germline V gives CDR1 SGHVS, CDR2 FNYEAQ. This CDR3 spans 15 amino acids. V was pared by 5 bases and J by 0 bases, with 13 bases between. The CDR3 sequence is CASSPGGGMNTEAFF. CDR3 nucleotide sequence: TGTGCCAGCAGCCCCGGGGGGGGTATGAACACTGAAGCTTTCTTT.

The chain employs TRBV7-8 and TRBJ2-1, with TRBD2 matching over 9 bases. The V segment lost 3 bases and the J segment 3 bases; nucleotides outside the gene matches: 3. This CDR3 spans 15 amino acids. Germline V gene sequence: CDR1 SGHVS, CDR2 FQNEAQ. The DNA for the CDR3 is TGTGCCAGCAGCTTTAGCGGGGGAGACTACAATGAGCAGTTCTTC. This codes for CASSFSGGDYNEQFF.

The table lists this clone with a count of one. This chain links TRBV6-5 with TRBJ1-1; TRBD1 agrees at 8 bases. The CDR3 runs to 14 residues. V trimming: 10 bases; J trimming: 8 bases; junction bases outside the gene matches: 15. Germline CDR1 MNHEY, CDR2 SVGAGI. The CDR3 loop reads CATMSGTGSLEAFF. CDR3 in DNA: TGTGCCACGATGTCCGGGACAGGATCTCTAGAAGCTTTCTTT.

The chain is built from TRBV30 and TRBJ1-1; TRBD1 matches at 8 bases. From germline, CDR1 is GTSNPN and CDR2 SVGIG (reference sequence). The CDR3 extends over 13 amino acids. The V gene end was trimmed by 2 bases and the J gene end by 10 bases; junction bases not matched to a gene: 9. As DNA, the CDR3 is TGTGCCTGGAGTCTGACGGACAGGGTACCAGCTTTCTTT. Translated, it gives CAWSLTDRVPAFF.

V and J are TRBV7-9 and TRBJ2-2, with 10 bases fitting TRBD1. The germline V gene encodes CDR1 SEHNR and CDR2 FQNEAQ (reference sequence). The CDR3 contains 14 residues. Germline trimming cut 5 bases from V and 5 bases from J; bases unmatched to any gene: 2. As DNA, the CDR3 is TGTGCCAGCAGCACGGGACAGGGGACCGGGGAGCTGTTTTTT. Its translation is CASSTGQGTGELFF.

This clone was detected only once. V and J are TRBV6-1 and TRBJ2-7; 14 nucleotides align to TRBD2. The CDR3 loop spans 15 amino acids. V shed 6 bases and J 4 bases; nucleotides not matched to a gene: 5. CDR1 and CDR2 (germline): MNHNS, SASEGT. The CDR3: CASRGGTSGGYEQYF. As DNA, the CDR3 is TGTGCCAGCAGAGGAGGGACTAGCGGGGGATACGAGCAGTACTTC.

The rearrangement uses TRBV4-2 and TRBJ2-2, with 7 bases aligning to TRBD2. There are 14 residues in the CDR3. V was clipped by 4 bases and J by 1 base; unmatched bases: 0. Looked up from germline, CDR1 is LGHNA and CDR2 is YNFKEQ. The CDR3 nucleotides read TGTGCCAGCAGCCGGGGGGGGAACACCGGGGAGCTGTTTTTT. Translated, it gives CASSRGGNTGELFF.